One TCR beta chain is described in this entry. cDNA came from roughly 0.53 to 1 ug RNA primed by random hexamers. MiXCR, run by TCRdb on the immunoSEQ multiplex PCR reads, gives a single entry per CDR3 protein. The table has 150,000 to 200,000 distinct CDR3 sequences, about 94% seen once. This CDR3 is 12 amino acids long. Germline values: CDR1 SGHDT, CDR2 YYEEEE. Trimming removed 1 base from V and 5 bases from J, with 6 bases in between. This record comes from a study of CD8 T cells in Susac syndrome. This sequence was found in a human donor with multiple sclerosis. The chain employs TRBV5-6 and TRBJ2-5; D unresolved. Specimen: CD4+ T cells from PBMCs. The CDR3 nucleotides read TGTGCCAGCAGCTTGTCGTTTGAGACCCAGTACTTC. This translates into CASSLSFETQYF. The full variable domain, completed using reference TRBV5-6 and TRBJ2-5, is DAGVTQSPTHLIKTRGQQVTLRCSPKSGHDTVSWYQQALGQGPQFIFQYYEEEERQRGNFPDRFSGHQFPNYSSELNVNALLLGDSALYLCASSLSFETQYFGPGTRLLVL.